This T cell receptor beta chain was captured in a study of T cell responses to AZD1222 COVID-19 vaccine. Sequenced by immunoSEQ multiplex PCR; TCRdb stores in-frame clones only, minus some. This repertoire shows some 63,000 clones, more than 65% found once; its top ten account for 15% to 20%. Trimming removed 7 bases at V and 4 bases at J, with 11 bases between. The CDR3 sequence is 14 residues long. Germline V CDR1 and CDR2: SNHLY, FYNNEI. The TCR comes from an adult in good health. The V call is TRBV2, the J call TRBJ2-6; TRBD2 might be the D (6 bases). The source material was peripheral blood, sampled on day 0 of AZD1222 vaccination. CDR3 in DNA: TGTGCCAGCACCAGACGGGAGGGGGCCAACGTCCTGACTTTC. Translating gives CASTRREGANVLTF.